The TCR beta chain under discussion was sequenced for a study of blood T cell repertoires in COVID-19. Looking at the study overall: Samples came from the United States, Italy and Spain, spanning acute and convalescent COVID-19.

The protocol was immunoSEQ multiplex PCR, while the TCRdb copy is restricted to in-frame clones and leaves out a portion. This sample yields under 200,000 clones, of which about 84% are seen a single time; around 6% belongs to the top ten. This TCR was sampled from a woman between 40 and 55 years old with acute COVID-19. Sequencing was done on a sample of PBMCs or T cells enriched from blood (not recorded which).

The CDR3 bases are TGTGCCAGCAGCTCGGGACAGGCCACCTATGGCTACACCTTC. It yields the protein CASSSGQATYGYTF. The chain recombines TRBV28 with TRBJ1-2; 8 bases are shared with TRBD1. CDR1 is MDHEN, CDR2 SYDVKM, per germline. The CDR3 is 14 amino acids. Trimming cost V 6 bases and J 4 bases; bases outside gene matches: 7.